This T cell receptor (beta chain) was sequenced for a study of identical twins. TCRdb redid the calling of the 5' RACE reads with MiXCR, one entry per CDR3 protein. The sample includes roughly 290,000 distinct CDR3 sequences, around 9.7% of them seen just once. Relative to its sample, this clonotype is medium-sized. Looked up from germline, CDR1 is DFQATT and CDR2 is SNEGSKA (reference sequence). There are 15 residues in the CDR3. V was clipped by 6 bases and J by 0 bases, with 18 bases between them. This same sample was also taken into another study, of yellow fever vaccine responses in identical twins.

This chain joins TRBV20-1 and TRBJ2-7; maybe TRBD2 (5 bases). The TCR sequence derives from a woman aged 18 to 35 in good health. Material for sequencing was CD8+ T cells sorted from blood. CDR3 sequence (DNA): TGCAGTGCAGCCCTCAGCGGTTACGACTCCTACGAGCAGTACTTC. Protein sequence: CSAALSGYDSYEQYF.